The text below deals with one TCR beta chain. This sample was taken from a study of monozygotic twins with inflammatory bowel disease. TCRdb derives one entry per CDR3 protein from the 5' RACE reads, leaving out DNA. The sample totals about 380,000 distinct CDR3 sequences. The length of the CDR3 is 14 residues. The germline V gene has CDR1 DFQATT and CDR2 SNEGSKA (reference sequence). This TCR was recovered from a human donor with ulcerative colitis or Crohn's disease, or a healthy co-twin of an affected twin (not recorded which). The rearrangement links TRBV20-1 to TRBJ2-7. Sequencing was performed on blood. Here the CDR3 reads CSARDEGSVYEQYF.